Below, 28 T cell receptor beta chains from the same sample are listed, as sequenced in a study of technical replicates of blood from four donors. Generated by immunoSEQ multiplex PCR, the TCRdb table keeps only in-frame clones and is missing some. The sample has some 80,000 clones; about 97% are singletons. The source material was T cells isolated from PBMCs. These receptors all stem from a human donor in good health.

The chain has TRBV7-2 and TRBJ1-1, with 8 nucleotides matching TRBD1. This CDR3 spans 14 amino acids. The germline CDR1 and CDR2 sequences are SGHTA and FQGNSA. The ends lost 2 bases at V and 4 bases at J; junction bases unmatched: 3. Here the CDR3 DNA reads TGTGCCAGCAGCTTACCAACAGGGGGCACTGAAGCTTTCTTT. It encodes CASSLPTGGTEAFF.

The chain uses TRBV4-1 and TRBJ2-7, with 15 nucleotides matching TRBD2. After removal of 1 base from V and 0 bases from J, the junction contained 7 bases not matched to a gene. The CDR3 extends over 19 amino acids. Germline loops: CDR1 MGHRA, CDR2 YSYEKL. The CDR3 region has the DNA TGCGCCAGCAGCCAAGGCTTCGGGACTAGCGGGAGGATCTCCTACGAGCAGTACTTC. This gives the protein CASSQGFGTSGRISYEQYF.

The genes are TRBV28 and TRBJ1-2, with D hard to call. This CDR3 region has 15 residues. Trimming removed 7 bases from V and 8 bases from J, with 23 bases in between. CDR1 and CDR2 from the germline V gene are MDHEN and SYDVKM. The CDR3 reads CASTPFVTSLNGYTF. For the CDR3, the DNA is TGTGCCAGCACTCCCTTTGTTACGAGTCTTAACGGCTACACCTTC.

This chain links TRBV6-5 with TRBJ1-5; D is undetermined. CDR1 and CDR2 (germline): MNHEY, SVGAGI. V lost 0 bases, J lost 0 bases, and 3 bases lay in between. The CDR3 sequence is 14 residues long. The DNA of the CDR3 is TGTGCCAGCAGTTACTCGGCTAGCAATCAGCCCCAGCATTTT. Residues: CASSYSASNQPQHF.

The chain employs TRBV9 and TRBJ2-1, with TRBD2 matching 8 bases. Germline V lookup: CDR1 SGDLS, CDR2 YYNGEE. The CDR3 sequence is 14 residues long. With V trimmed by 2 bases and J by 8 bases, 6 bases remained unmatched. The CDR3 DNA reads TGTGCCAGCAGCGTCGGACTAGCATCGCATGAGCAGTTCTTC. Translated: CASSVGLASHEQFF.

The rearrangement uses TRBV6-1 and TRBJ1-1; 7 bases are a match to TRBD1. The CDR3 is 16 residues long. Per germline, CDR1 MNHNS and CDR2 SASEGT. The V gene end was trimmed by 3 bases and the J gene end by 0 bases; junction bases not matched to a gene: 7. This CDR3 is CASSETGQIMNTEAFF. The DNA of the CDR3 is TGTGCCAGCAGTGAGACGGGACAGATCATGAACACTGAAGCTTTCTTT.

This chain joins TRBV4-1 and TRBJ2-1; 9 bases are shared with TRBD2. Germline-derived CDR1 and CDR2 are MGHRA and YSYEKL. CDR3 size: 16 residues. V lost 3 bases, J lost 0 bases, and 3 bases stayed unmatched. This CDR3 reads CASSQHSGSSYNEQFF. CDR3 nucleotides: TGCGCCAGCAGCCAGCATAGCGGGAGCTCCTACAATGAGCAGTTCTTC.

J is TRBJ1-2 and V is TRBV23-1, with D maybe TRBD1 (6 bases). TRBV23-1 is given ORF status, its function remaining uncertain. This CDR3 region has 12 residues. The V end was cut by 2 bases, the J end by 8 bases, with 9 bases between. For the CDR3, the DNA is TGCGCCAGCAGTCAACACAGGGACGGCTACACCTTC. Its protein is CASSQHRDGYTF.

J is TRBJ1-2 and V is TRBV28; D remains unclear. The CDR3 runs 13 residues. The V end lost 5 bases, the J end lost 2 bases, and 9 bases lay between the germline ends. CDR1 is MDHEN and CDR2 is SYDVKM in the germline V gene. CDR3 amino acids: CASSLALNYGYTF. The CDR3 DNA reads as TGTGCCAGCAGTCTAGCCCTCAACTATGGCTACACCTTC.

The V and J genes are TRBV5-1 and TRBJ1-5; D gene unclear. This CDR3 region has 14 residues. CDR1 and CDR2 from the germline V gene are SGHRS and YFSETQ. Trimming took off 2 bases at V and 4 bases at J, with 10 bases between the two ends. CDR3 nucleotide sequence: TGCGCCAGCAGCTTCGACGGAGGAAATCAGCCCCAGCATTTT. Amino acids: CASSFDGGNQPQHF.

This rearrangement joins TRBV6-1 to TRBJ2-3, with D maybe TRBD1 (5 bases). This CDR3 is built from 14 residues. CDR1 and CDR2 from the germline V gene are MNHNS and SASEGT. V was shortened by 2 bases and J by 4 bases, with 10 bases between the two germline ends. CDR3 DNA sequence: TGTGCCAGCAGTGAATTCTTACAGGCAGATACGCAGTATTTT. Protein product: CASSEFLQADTQYF.

The J gene is TRBJ1-4, the V gene TRBV11-2; TRBD1 aligns across 7 bases. This CDR3 region has 14 residues. With 5 bases clipped from V and 8 bases from J, the junction kept 8 bases outside the gene matches. Per the germline V gene, CDR1 is SGHAT and CDR2 is FQNNGV. The CDR3 sequence is CASSVDRIGEKLFF. The CDR3 nucleotides are TGTGCCAGCAGCGTGGACAGGATAGGAGAAAAACTGTTTTTT.

J is TRBJ2-1 and V is TRBV11-2, with D hard to call. There are 12 residues in the CDR3. CDR1 is SGHAT and CDR2 is FQNNGV in the germline V gene. V was pared by 5 bases and J by 9 bases, with 11 bases between. CDR3 nucleotides: TGTGCCAGCAGCCCCGTCAAGCCTGAGCAGTTCTTC. Its translation: CASSPVKPEQFF.

This rearrangement joins TRBV14 to TRBJ2-1; D might be TRBD2 (5 bases). Germline CDR1 is SGHDN and CDR2 is FVKESK. V was pared by 5 bases and J by 5 bases, with 10 bases between. This CDR3 region has 13 residues. The CDR3 region has the DNA TGTGCCAGCAGCTCCGGACTGAACAATGAGCAGTTCTTC. The encoded protein is CASSSGLNNEQFF.

The J gene is TRBJ1-1, the V gene TRBV2; D might be TRBD1 (5 bases). The germline gives CDR1 SNHLY, CDR2 FYNNEI. The CDR3 totals 14 residues. The germline V and J ends were trimmed by 8 bases and 7 bases, with 20 bases remaining between them. This chain's CDR3 is CASYEIWGGFEAFF. The DNA for the CDR3 is TGTGCCAGCTATGAGATCTGGGGGGGATTTGAAGCTTTCTTT. Together with reference TRBV2 and TRBJ1-1, the CDR3 gives the full variable domain: EPEVTQTPSHQVTQMGQEVILRCVPISNHLYFYWYRQILGQKVEFLVSFYNNEISEKSEIFDDQFSVERPDGSNFTLKIRSTKLEDSAMYFCASYEIWGGFEAFFGQGTRLTVV.

This chain uses TRBV7-2 with TRBJ1-5; tentatively, D is TRBD1 (6 bases). Germline assignment: CDR1 SGHTA and CDR2 FQGNSA. CDR3 length: 17 residues. The ends were cut back, 3 bases at V and 7 bases at J, with 22 bases in the middle. In nucleotides, the CDR3 is TGTGCCAGCAGCTTTGAATCCACAGGGAATGGGGAACAGCCCCAGCATTTT. It yields the protein CASSFESTGNGEQPQHF.

The rearrangement joins TRBV29-1 to TRBJ1-1; weak D call: TRBD1 (6 bases). CDR1 is SQVTM, CDR2 ANQGSEA, per germline. This CDR3 region has 15 residues. Trimming stripped 2 bases from V and 5 bases from J, with 18 bases between. CDR3: CSVEPETGSGTEAFF. The CDR3, as DNA: TGCAGCGTTGAACCTGAGACAGGCTCGGGAACTGAAGCTTTCTTT.

The chain employs TRBV27 and TRBJ2-1, with 10 bases aligning to TRBD2. Germline-derived CDR1 and CDR2 are MNHEY and SMNVEV (reference sequence). The CDR3 contains 15 residues. Unmatched junction bases numbered 5, after V lost 5 bases and J lost 4 bases. The CDR3 nucleotides read TGTGCCAGCAGTATGGCTAGCGGGAGTTACAATGAGCAGTTCTTC. Translated, it gives CASSMASGSYNEQFF.

In its sample, this clone was seen once. The chain combines TRBV5-4 with TRBJ2-1; 7 positions agree with TRBD2. The CDR3 extends over 14 amino acids. V gave up 6 bases and J gave up 3 bases; unmatched junction bases: 6. Germline assignment: CDR1 SGHNT and CDR2 YYREEE (reference sequence). DNA for the CDR3: TGTGCCAGCAACAACCGGGACTACTACAATGAGCAGTTCTTC. Its protein is CASNNRDYYNEQFF.

This chain uses TRBV4-1 with TRBJ2-7; 7 nucleotides match TRBD1. The CDR3 loop spans 16 amino acids. V was pared by 1 base and J by 1 base, with 7 bases of the junction left unmatched. Per the germline V gene, CDR1 is MGHRA and CDR2 is YSYEKL. The CDR3 loop is CASSQGTGDESYEQYF. CDR3 coding DNA: TGCGCCAGCAGCCAAGGGACAGGTGATGAATCCTACGAGCAGTACTTC.

The rearrangement uses TRBV5-1 and TRBJ1-3; TRBD1 aligns across 9 bases. The CDR3 has 15 amino acids. The trim removed 3 bases at V and 0 bases at J, leaving 1 base unmatched. Germline-derived CDR1 and CDR2 are SGHRS and YFSETQ. In nucleotides, the CDR3 is TGCGCCAGCAGCTCGACAGGGGGCTCTGGAAACACCATATATTTT. This translates into CASSSTGGSGNTIYF.

The rearrangement joins TRBV4-1 to TRBJ2-7; no definite D call. Germline lookup yields CDR1 MGHRA and CDR2 YSYEKL. V was cut by 0 bases and J by 3 bases, with 3 bases left in between. This CDR3 has 12 amino acids. The CDR3 DNA sequence: TGCGCCAGCAGCCAAGATTACTACGAGCAGTACTTC. Its translation is CASSQDYYEQYF.

The chain combines TRBV30 with TRBJ1-1, with D maybe TRBD1 (5 bases). The CDR3 is 12 residues long. The germline V gene has CDR1 GTSNPN and CDR2 SVGIG (reference sequence). The V and J ends lost 5 bases and 6 bases respectively, with 13 bases between them. CDR3 sequence (DNA): TGTGCCTGGGTGTCTGGGGCCCCTGAAGCTTTCTTT. Translation gives CAWVSGAPEAFF.

The chain joins TRBV30 to TRBJ1-1; D is unclear. V was pared by 1 base and J by 3 bases, with 9 bases between. Germline loops: CDR1 GTSNPN, CDR2 SVGIG (reference sequence). The CDR3 loop spans 13 amino acids. The CDR3 reads CAWSAERDTEAFF. CDR3 DNA sequence: TGTGCCTGGAGTGCAGAACGGGACACTGAAGCTTTCTTT. The complete variable domain, with remaining parts taken from reference TRBV30 and TRBJ1-1, reads SQTIHQWPATLVQPVGSPLSLECTVEGTSNPNLYWYRQAAGRGLQLLFYSVGIGQISSEVPQNLSASRPQDRQFILSSKKLLLSDSGFYLCAWSAERDTEAFFGQGTRLTVV.

The chain couples TRBV11-3 to TRBJ1-3, with 7 bases fitting TRBD1. Unmatched junction bases numbered 8, after V lost 5 bases and J lost 4 bases. The CDR3 runs to 15 residues. Germline V CDR1 and CDR2: SGHNT, YENEEA. CDR3 residues: CASSGQAILGNTIYF. In DNA, the CDR3 is TGTGCCAGCAGCGGACAGGCTATACTCGGAAACACCATATATTTT.

The chain combines TRBV7-8 with TRBJ2-2, with D unresolved. From germline, CDR1 is SGHVS and CDR2 FQNEAQ. Trimming pared 3 bases from V and 7 bases from J, leaving 6 bases between. The CDR3 sequence is 12 residues long. The CDR3 region is CASSFFSGELFF. CDR3 coding DNA: TGTGCCAGCAGCTTTTTTAGCGGGGAGCTGTTTTTT.

The chain couples TRBV7-8 to TRBJ2-3; 8 nucleotides align to TRBD2. V gave up 3 bases and J gave up 2 bases; unmatched junction bases: 1. Per germline, CDR1 SGHVS and CDR2 FQNEAQ. This CDR3 is built from 14 residues. CDR3 protein: CASSLGLVTDTQYF. The CDR3 coding sequence is TGTGCCAGCAGCTTGGGACTAGTCACAGATACGCAGTATTTT. The whole variable domain, remainder taken from reference TRBV7-8 and TRBJ2-3, is GAGVSQSPRYKVAKRGQDVALRCDPISGHVSLFWYQQALGQGPEFLTYFQNEAQLDKSGLPSDRFFAERPEGSVSTLKIQRTQQEDSAVYLCASSLGLVTDTQYFGPGTRLTVL.

This clone came up a few times. The chain combines TRBV5-1 with TRBJ2-6; tentatively, D is TRBD1 (6 bases). The CDR3 runs to 16 residues. Germline CDR1 reads SGHRS; CDR2 reads YFSETQ. V lost 1 base to trimming and J lost 6 bases, with 14 bases between them. Here the CDR3 reads CASSLNGGMVANVLTF. The CDR3 DNA sequence: TGCGCCAGCAGCTTGAATGGGGGCATGGTGGCCAACGTCCTGACTTTC.